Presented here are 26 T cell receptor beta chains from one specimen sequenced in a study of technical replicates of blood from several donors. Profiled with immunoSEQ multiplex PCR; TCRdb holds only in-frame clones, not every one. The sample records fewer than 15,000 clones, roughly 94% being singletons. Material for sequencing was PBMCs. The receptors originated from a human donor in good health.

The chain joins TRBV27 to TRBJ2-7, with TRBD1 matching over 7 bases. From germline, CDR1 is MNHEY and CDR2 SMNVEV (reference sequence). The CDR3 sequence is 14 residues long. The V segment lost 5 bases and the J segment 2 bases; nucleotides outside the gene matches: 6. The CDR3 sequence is CASSGIGQAYEQYF. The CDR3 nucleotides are TGTGCCAGCAGTGGAATTGGACAGGCCTACGAGCAGTACTTC.

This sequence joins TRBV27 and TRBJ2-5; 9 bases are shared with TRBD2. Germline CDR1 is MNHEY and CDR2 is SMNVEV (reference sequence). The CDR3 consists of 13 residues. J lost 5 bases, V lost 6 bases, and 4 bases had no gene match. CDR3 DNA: TGTGCCAGCAGGCGGGAGGGGGGGGAGACCCAGTACTTC. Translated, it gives CASRREGGETQYF.

CDR3 loop: CASSLVVRGVWSEQFF. In DNA form, the CDR3 reads TGTGCCAGCAGCTTAGTGGTCCGGGGGGTTTGGTCGGAGCAGTTCTTC. The rearrangement links TRBV11-1 to TRBJ2-1; 7 bases align to TRBD2. There are 16 residues in the CDR3. Germline-derived CDR1 and CDR2 are SGHAT and FQDESV (reference sequence). The V segment lost 1 base and the J segment 10 bases; nucleotides outside the gene matches: 13.

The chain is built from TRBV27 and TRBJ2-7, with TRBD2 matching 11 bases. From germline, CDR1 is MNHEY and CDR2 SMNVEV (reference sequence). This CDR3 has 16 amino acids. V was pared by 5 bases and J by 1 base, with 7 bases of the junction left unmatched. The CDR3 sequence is CASSRLAGGKSYEQYF. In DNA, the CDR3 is TGTGCCAGCAGTCGTTTAGCGGGAGGGAAGTCCTACGAGCAGTACTTC.

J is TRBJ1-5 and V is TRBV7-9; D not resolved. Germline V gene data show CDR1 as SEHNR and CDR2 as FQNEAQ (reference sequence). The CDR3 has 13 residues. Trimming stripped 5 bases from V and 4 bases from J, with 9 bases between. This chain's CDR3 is CASSPEGNQPQHF. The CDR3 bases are TGTGCCAGCAGCCCCGAGGGTAATCAGCCCCAGCATTTT.

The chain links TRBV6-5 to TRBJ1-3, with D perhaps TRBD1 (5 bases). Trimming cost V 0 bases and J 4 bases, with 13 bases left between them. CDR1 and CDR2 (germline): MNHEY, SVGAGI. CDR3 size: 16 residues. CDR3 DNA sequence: TGTGCCAGCAGTTACTCGGGGCCTTACGCCGGAAACACCATATATTTT. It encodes CASSYSGPYAGNTIYF.

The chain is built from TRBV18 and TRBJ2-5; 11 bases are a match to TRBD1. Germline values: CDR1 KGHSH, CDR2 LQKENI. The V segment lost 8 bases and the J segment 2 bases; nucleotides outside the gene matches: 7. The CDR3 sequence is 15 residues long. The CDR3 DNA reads TGTGCCAGCCGTACCGGGACAGGGGGACAAGAGACCCAGTACTTC. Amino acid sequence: CASRTGTGGQETQYF.

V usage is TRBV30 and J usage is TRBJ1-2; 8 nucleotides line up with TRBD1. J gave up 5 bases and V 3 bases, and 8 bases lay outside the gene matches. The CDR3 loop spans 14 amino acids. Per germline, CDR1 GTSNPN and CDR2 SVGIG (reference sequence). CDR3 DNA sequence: TGTGCCTGGAGCCCTGGACAGGGACCGTATGGCTACACCTTC. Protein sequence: CAWSPGQGPYGYTF.

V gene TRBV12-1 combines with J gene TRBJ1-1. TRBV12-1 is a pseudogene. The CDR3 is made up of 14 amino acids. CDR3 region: CASSFAPPGAEAFF. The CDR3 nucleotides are TGTGCCAGCAGCTTTGCGCCCCCCGGGGCTGAAGCTTTCTTT.

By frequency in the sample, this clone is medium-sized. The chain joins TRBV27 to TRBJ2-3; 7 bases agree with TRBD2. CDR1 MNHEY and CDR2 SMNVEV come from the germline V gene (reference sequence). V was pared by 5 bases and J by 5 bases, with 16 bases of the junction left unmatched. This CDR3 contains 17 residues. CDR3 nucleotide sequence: TGTGCCAGCAGTCCCTCAGGAGCGGGATGGATCATAGATACGCAGTATTTT. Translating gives CASSPSGAGWIIDTQYF.

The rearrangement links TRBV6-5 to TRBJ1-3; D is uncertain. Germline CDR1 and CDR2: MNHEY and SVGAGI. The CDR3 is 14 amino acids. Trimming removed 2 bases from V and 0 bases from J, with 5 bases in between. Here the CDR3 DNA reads TGTGCCAGCAGTTACGCGGACTCTGGAAACACCATATATTTT. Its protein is CASSYADSGNTIYF.

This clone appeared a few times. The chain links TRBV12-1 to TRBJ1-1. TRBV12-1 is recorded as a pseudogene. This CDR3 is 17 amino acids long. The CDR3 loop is CASSPYRDIRGGTEAFF. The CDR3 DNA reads TGTGCCAGCAGCCCTTATCGGGATATCAGGGGAGGGACTGAAGCTTTCTTT.

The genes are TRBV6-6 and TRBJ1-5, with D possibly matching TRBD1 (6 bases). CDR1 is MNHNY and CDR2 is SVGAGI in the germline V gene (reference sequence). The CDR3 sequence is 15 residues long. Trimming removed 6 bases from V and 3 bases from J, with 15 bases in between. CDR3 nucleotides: TGTGCCAGCAGAACCTCGGGGGGCGCCAATCAGCCCCAGCATTTT. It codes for CASRTSGGANQPQHF.

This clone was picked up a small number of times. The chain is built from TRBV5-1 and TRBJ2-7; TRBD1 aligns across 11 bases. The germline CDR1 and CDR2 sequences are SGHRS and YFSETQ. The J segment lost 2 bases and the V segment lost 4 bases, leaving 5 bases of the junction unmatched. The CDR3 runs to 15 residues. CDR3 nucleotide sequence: TGCGCCAGCAGCGCCACGGGACAGGGGGCCTACGAGCAGTACTTC. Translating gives CASSATGQGAYEQYF. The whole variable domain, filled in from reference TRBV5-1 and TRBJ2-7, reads KAGVTQTPRYLIKTRGQQVTLSCSPISGHRSVSWYQQTPGQGLQFLFEYFSETQRNKGNFPGRFSGRQFSNSRSEMNVSTLELGDSALYLCASSATGQGAYEQYFGPGTRLTVT.

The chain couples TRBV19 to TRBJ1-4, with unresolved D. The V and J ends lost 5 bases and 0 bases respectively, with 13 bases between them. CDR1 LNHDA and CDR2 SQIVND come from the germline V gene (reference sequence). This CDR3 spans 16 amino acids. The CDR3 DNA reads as TGTGCCAGTAGTTTCACAGTGATCGCAACTAATGAAAAACTGTTTTTT. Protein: CASSFTVIATNEKLFF.

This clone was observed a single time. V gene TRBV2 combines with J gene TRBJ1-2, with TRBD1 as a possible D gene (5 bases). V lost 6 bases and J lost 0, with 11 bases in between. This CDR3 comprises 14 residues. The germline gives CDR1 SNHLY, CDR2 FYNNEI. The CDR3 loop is CASSGQGANYGYTF. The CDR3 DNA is TGTGCCAGCAGCGGTCAGGGTGCTAACTATGGCTACACCTTC.

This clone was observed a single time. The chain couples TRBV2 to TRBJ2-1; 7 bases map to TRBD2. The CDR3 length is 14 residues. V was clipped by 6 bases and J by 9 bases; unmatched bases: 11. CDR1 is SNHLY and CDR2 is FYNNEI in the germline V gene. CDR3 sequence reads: CASRGLGPGGEQFF. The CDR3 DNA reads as TGTGCCAGCAGGGGATTAGGGCCGGGGGGTGAGCAGTTCTTC.

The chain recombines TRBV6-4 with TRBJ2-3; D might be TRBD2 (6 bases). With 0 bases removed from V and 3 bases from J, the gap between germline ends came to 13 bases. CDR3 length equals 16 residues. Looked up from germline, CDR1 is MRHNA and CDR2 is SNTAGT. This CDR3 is CASSDSNEGGTDTQYF. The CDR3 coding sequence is TGTGCCAGCAGTGACTCGAATGAGGGAGGAACAGATACGCAGTATTTT.

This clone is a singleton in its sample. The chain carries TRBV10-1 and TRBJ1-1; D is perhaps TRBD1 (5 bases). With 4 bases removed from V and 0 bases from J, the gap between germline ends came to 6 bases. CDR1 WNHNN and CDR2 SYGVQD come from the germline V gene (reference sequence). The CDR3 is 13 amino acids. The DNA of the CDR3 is TGCGCCAGCAGTGGACAGTTGAACACTGAAGCTTTCTTT. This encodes CASSGQLNTEAFF.

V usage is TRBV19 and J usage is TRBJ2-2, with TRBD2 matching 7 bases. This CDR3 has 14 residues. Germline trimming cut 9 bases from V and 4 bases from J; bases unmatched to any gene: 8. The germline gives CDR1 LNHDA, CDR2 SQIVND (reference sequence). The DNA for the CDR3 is TGTGCCAGCAATGACCCGGGAGGCACCGGGGAGCTGTTTTTT. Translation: CASNDPGGTGELFF.

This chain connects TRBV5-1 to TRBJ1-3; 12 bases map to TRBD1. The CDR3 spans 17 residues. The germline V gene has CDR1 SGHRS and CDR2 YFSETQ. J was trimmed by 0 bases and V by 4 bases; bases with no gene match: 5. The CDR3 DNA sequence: TGCGCCAGCAGCGGGGGACAGGGGGCCTACTCTGGAAACACCATATATTTT. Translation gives CASSGGQGAYSGNTIYF.

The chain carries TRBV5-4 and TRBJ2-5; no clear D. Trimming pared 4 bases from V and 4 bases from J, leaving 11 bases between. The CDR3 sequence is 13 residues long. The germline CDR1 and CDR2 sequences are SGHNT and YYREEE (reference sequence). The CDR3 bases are TGTGCCAGCAGCGTGTGGAGTGGAGAGACCCAGTACTTC. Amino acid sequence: CASSVWSGETQYF.

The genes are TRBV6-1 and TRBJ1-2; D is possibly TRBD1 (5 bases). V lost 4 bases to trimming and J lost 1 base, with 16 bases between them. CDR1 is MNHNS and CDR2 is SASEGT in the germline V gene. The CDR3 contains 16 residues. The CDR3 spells CASSGEAGIINYGYTF. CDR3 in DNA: TGTGCCAGCAGTGGTGAGGCAGGGATAATTAACTATGGCTACACCTTC.

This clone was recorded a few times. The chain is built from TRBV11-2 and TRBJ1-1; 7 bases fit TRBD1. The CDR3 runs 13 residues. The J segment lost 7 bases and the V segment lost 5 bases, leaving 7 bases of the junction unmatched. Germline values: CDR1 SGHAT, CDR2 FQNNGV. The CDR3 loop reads CASSPGGQVEAFF. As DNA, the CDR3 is TGTGCCAGCAGCCCAGGGGGACAAGTTGAAGCTTTCTTT.

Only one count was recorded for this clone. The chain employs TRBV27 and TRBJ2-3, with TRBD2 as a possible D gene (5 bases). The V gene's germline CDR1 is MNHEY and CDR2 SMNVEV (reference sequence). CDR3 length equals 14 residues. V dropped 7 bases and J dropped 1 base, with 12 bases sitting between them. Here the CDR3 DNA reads TGTGCCAGCACCCTCAGCGGAGGCACAGATACGCAGTATTTT. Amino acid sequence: CASTLSGGTDTQYF.

As DNA, the CDR3 is TGTGCCAGCAGTGAACGCGAGGTACGTTCTGGCTACACCTTC. Amino acid sequence: CASSEREVRSGYTF. This chain joins TRBV25-1 and TRBJ1-2; D gene unclear. Germline loops: CDR1 MGHDK, CDR2 SYGVNS. Trimming left V 2 bases short and J 7 bases short, with 14 bases between. The CDR3 has 14 amino acids.